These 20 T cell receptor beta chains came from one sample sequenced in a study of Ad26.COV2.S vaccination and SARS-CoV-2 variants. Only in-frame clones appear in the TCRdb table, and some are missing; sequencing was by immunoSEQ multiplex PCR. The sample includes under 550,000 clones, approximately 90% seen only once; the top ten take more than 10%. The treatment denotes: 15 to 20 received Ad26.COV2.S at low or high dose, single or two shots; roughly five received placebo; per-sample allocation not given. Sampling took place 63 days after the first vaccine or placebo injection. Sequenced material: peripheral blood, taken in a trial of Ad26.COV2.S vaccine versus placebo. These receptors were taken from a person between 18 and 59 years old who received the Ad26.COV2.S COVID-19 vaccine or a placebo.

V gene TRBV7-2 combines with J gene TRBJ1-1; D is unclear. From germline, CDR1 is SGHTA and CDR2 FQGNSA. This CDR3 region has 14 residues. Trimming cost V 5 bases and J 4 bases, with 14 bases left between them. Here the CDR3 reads CASSPGSVVTEAFF. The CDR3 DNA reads TGTGCCAGCAGCCCGGGTTCAGTAGTCACTGAAGCTTTCTTT.

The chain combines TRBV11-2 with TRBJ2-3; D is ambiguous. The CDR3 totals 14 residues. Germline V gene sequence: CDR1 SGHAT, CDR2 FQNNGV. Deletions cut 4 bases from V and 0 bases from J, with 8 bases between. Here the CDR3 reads CASSSFLSTDTQYF. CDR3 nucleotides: TGTGCCAGCAGCTCTTTTCTAAGCACAGATACGCAGTATTTT.

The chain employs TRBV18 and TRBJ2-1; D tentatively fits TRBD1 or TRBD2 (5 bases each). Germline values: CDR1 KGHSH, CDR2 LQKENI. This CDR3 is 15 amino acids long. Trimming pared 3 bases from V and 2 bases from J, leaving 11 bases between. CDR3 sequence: CASSPLGVPYNEQFF. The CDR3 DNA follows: TGTGCCAGCTCACCTTTGGGGGTTCCCTACAATGAGCAGTTCTTC.

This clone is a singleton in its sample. The CDR3 loop reads CASSSQGGEQYF. CDR3 DNA sequence: TGTGCCAGCAGCTCCCAGGGAGGCGAGCAGTACTTC. The chain uses TRBV5-6 and TRBJ2-7, with D perhaps TRBD2 (6 bases). The CDR3 is made up of 12 amino acids. CDR1 and CDR2 from the germline V gene are SGHDT and YYEEEE. The V and J ends lost 3 bases and 6 bases respectively, with 10 bases between them.

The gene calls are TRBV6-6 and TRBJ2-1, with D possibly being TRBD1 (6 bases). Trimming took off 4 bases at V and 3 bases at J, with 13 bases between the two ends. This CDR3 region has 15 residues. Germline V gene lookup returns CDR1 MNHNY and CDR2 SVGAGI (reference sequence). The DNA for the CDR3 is TGTGCCAGCAGTTTCCGACAGGAGCTCTACAATGAGCAGTTCTTC. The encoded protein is CASSFRQELYNEQFF.

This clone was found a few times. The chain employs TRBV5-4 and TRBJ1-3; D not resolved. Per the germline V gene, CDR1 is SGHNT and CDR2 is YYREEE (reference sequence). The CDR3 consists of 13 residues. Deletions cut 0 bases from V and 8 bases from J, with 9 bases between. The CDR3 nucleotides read TGTGCCAGCAGCTTGGAGGCGTTGGACACCATATATTTT. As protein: CASSLEALDTIYF.

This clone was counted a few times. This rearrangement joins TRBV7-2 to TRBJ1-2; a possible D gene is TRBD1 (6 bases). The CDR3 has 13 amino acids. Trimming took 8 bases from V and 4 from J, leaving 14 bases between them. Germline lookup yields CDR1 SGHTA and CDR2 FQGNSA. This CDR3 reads CASLGGQSYGYTF. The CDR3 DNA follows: TGTGCCAGCTTGGGTGGACAGAGCTATGGCTACACCTTC.

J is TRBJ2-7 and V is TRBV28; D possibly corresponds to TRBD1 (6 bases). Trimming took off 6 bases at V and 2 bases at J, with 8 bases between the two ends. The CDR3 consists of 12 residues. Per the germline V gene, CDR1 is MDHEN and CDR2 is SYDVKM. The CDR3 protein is CASRGQAYEQYF. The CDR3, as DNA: TGTGCCAGCAGGGGACAAGCCTACGAGCAGTACTTC.

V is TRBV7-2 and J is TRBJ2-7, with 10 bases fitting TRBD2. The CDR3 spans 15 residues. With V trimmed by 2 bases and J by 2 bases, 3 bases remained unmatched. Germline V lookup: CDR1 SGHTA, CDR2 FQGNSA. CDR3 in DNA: TGTGCCAGCAGCTTAAAGGGACTAGCGACCTACGAGCAGTACTTC. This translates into CASSLKGLATYEQYF.

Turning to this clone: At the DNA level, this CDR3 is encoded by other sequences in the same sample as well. DNA of the CDR3: TGTGCCAGCTCACCAGACACCGGGGAGCTGTTTTTT. It codes for CASSPDTGELFF. The chain has TRBV18 and TRBJ2-2; D unresolved. CDR1 KGHSH and CDR2 LQKENI come from the germline V gene. The V end lost 2 bases, the J end lost 3 bases, and 1 base lay between the germline ends. The CDR3 loop spans 12 amino acids.

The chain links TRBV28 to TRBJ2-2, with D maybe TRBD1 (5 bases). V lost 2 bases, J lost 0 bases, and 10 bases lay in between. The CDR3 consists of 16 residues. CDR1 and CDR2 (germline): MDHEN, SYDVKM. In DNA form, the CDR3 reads TGTGCCAGCAGTTTAAATTCAGGGTCGAACACCGGGGAGCTGTTTTTT. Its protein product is CASSLNSGSNTGELFF.

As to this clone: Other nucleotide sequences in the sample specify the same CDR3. CDR3 sequence: CASSLGNQPQHF. DNA for the CDR3: TGTGCCAGCAGCTTAGGCAATCAGCCCCAGCATTTT. The V and J genes are TRBV7-2 and TRBJ1-5; D unresolved. This CDR3 is 12 amino acids long. Germline V lookup: CDR1 SGHTA, CDR2 FQGNSA. The V gene lost 1 base and the J gene lost 2 bases, with 0 bases spanning the gap.

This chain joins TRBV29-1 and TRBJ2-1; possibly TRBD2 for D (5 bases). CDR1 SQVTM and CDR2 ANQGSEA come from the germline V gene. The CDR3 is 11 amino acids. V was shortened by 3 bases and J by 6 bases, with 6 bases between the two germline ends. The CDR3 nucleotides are TGCAGCGTTGACAGCGGCAATGAGCAGTTCTTC. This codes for CSVDSGNEQFF.

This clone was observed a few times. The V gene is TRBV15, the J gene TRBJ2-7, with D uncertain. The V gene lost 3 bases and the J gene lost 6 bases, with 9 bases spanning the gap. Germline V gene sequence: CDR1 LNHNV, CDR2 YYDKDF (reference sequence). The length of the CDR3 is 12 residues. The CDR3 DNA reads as TGTGCCACCAGCAGGGATCAGCGCGAGCAGTACTTC. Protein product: CATSRDQREQYF.

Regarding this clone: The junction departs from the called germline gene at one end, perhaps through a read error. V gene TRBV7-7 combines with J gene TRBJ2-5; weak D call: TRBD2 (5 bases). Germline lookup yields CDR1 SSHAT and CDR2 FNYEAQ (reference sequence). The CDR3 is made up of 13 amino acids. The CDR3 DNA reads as TGTGCTAGCAGCGGTGCCAGTGGAGAGACCCAGTACTTC. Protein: CASSGASGETQYF.

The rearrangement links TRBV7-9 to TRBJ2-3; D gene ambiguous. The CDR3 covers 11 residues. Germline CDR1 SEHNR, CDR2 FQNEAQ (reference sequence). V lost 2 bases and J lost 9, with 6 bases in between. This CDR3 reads CASSLYQTQYF. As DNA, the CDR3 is TGTGCCAGCAGCTTATATCAGACGCAGTATTTT.

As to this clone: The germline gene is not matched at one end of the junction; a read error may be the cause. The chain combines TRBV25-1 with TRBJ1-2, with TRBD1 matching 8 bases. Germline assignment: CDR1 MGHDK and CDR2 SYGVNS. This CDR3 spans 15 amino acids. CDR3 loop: CATSGRQGIDYGYTF. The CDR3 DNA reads TGTGCCACCAGTGGCAGACAGGGGATCGACTATGGCTACACCTTC.

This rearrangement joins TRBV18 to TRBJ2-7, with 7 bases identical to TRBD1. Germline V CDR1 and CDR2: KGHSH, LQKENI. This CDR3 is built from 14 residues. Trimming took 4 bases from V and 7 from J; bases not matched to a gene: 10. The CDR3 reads CASSQNGQAGEQYF. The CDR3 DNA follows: TGTGCCAGCTCACAAAATGGACAGGCTGGAGAGCAGTACTTC.

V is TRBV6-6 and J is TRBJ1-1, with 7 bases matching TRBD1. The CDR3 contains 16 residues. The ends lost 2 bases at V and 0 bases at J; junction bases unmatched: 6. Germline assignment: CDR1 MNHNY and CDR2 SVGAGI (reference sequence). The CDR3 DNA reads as TGTGCCAGCAGTTACGGCGGGGGACAGATGAACACTGAAGCTTTCTTT. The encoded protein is CASSYGGGQMNTEAFF.

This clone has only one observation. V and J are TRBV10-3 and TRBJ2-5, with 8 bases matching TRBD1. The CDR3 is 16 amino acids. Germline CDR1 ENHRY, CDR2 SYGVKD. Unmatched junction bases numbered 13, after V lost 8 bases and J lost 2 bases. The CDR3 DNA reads TGTGCCATCGCAGGAGAGAAGACAGGGGATCAAGAGACCCAGTACTTC. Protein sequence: CAIAGEKTGDQETQYF.